Listed below are T cell receptor beta chains from one sample, sequenced in a study of cytomegalovirus exposure and HLA in healthy donors. The protocol was immunoSEQ multiplex PCR, while the TCRdb copy is restricted to in-frame clones and leaves out a portion. The sample gives over 150,000 clones, 79% of which show up once; 1.5% to 1.7% is in the top ten. Input material: PBMCs. The receptors stem from a girl aged 10 to 17 in good health and CMV-seropositive. Each CDR3 is given with its conserved first and last residue. The D gene is left open where the match is weak. A clone size is listed for some rows: how often the clone was seen (once, few, many), or a class if it is expanded.

cdr3_aa	cdr3_nt	clone_size	d_call	v_call	j_call
CASSLTDNTEAFF	TGTGCCAGCAGCCTCACAGATAACACTGAAGCTTTCTTT	NA	NA	TRBV6-7	TRBJ1-1
CASTLYRGSYGYTF	TGTGCCAGCACCCTATATCGGGGGTCTTATGGCTACACCTTC	NA	NA	TRBV7-2	TRBJ1-2
CASSQALTGAQGETQYF	TGCGCCAGCAGCCAAGCATTGACAGGGGCGCAGGGAGAGACCCAGTACTTC	once	TRBD1	TRBV4-1	TRBJ2-5
CASSHSGENLNEQFF	TGCGCCAGCAGCCATTCCGGGGAGAATTTGAATGAGCAGTTCTTC	NA	NA	TRBV4-3	TRBJ2-1
CASNRDSYNEQFF	TGTGCCAGTAACAGGGACTCCTACAATGAGCAGTTCTTC	NA	NA	TRBV19	TRBJ2-1
CASSPKGAANTEAFF	TGTGCCAGCAGCCCCAAGGGGGCCGCGAACACTGAAGCTTTCTTT	NA	TRBD1	TRBV5-4	TRBJ1-1
CASSESGIYNEQFF	TGTGCCAGCAGTGAATCCGGGATATACAATGAGCAGTTCTTC	NA	NA	TRBV25-1	TRBJ2-1
CASTDGRGQWNTEAFF	TGTGCCAGCACCGACGGCAGGGGTCAATGGAACACTGAAGCTTTCTTT	NA	NA	TRBV7-9	TRBJ1-1
CASSPDYRDRAQNEQFF	TGTGCCAGCAGCCCAGACTACCGGGACAGGGCCCAAAATGAGCAGTTCTTC	NA	TRBD1	TRBV5-4	TRBJ2-1
CAWSGDRGGQPQHF	TGTGCCTGGAGTGGGGACAGGGGCGGGCAGCCCCAGCATTTT	NA	TRBD1	TRBV30	TRBJ1-5
CASSQTDRGNHEQYF	TGCGCCAGCAGCCAAACTGACAGGGGTAATCACGAGCAGTACTTC	NA	TRBD1	TRBV4-3	TRBJ2-7
CASSPLLEQGYEQYF	TGTGCCAGCAGTCCCCTCTTAGAGCAGGGCTACGAGCAGTACTTC	NA	NA	TRBV28	TRBJ2-7
CASSLDRELGGEPYGYTF	TGTGCCAGCAGCTTAGATAGGGAATTGGGGGGGGAACCGTATGGCTACACCTTC	NA	NA	TRBV11-2	TRBJ1-2
CASSATSVRFF	TGTGCCAGTAGTGCGACTAGCGTCCGGTTCTTC	NA	TRBD2	TRBV19	TRBJ2-1
CASSSSSGGGTGELFF	TGCGCCAGCAGCTCCTCCTCGGGGGGTGGCACCGGGGAGCTGTTTTTT	NA	TRBD2	TRBV5-1	TRBJ2-2
CATSRDRDRGAYGYTF	TGTGCCACCAGCAGAGATCGGGACAGGGGGGCCTATGGCTACACCTTC	NA	TRBD1	TRBV15	TRBJ1-2
CASGGDRFTGGYTF	TGTGCCAGCGGCGGAGACCGTTTCACGGGTGGCTACACCTTC	NA	NA	TRBV6-6	TRBJ1-2
CAIRSFNEKLFF	TGTGCCATCAGGAGCTTTAATGAAAAACTGTTTTTT	few	NA	TRBV10-3	TRBJ1-4
CASSEGAALLTEAFF	TGTGCCAGCAGTGAGGGGGCCGCCTTATTAACTGAAGCTTTCTTT	NA	NA	TRBV2	TRBJ1-1
CASSFGGSYNEQFF	TGCGCCAGCAGCTTCGGGGGGTCTTACAATGAGCAGTTCTTC	NA	TRBD2	TRBV5-1	TRBJ2-1
CASSLEPGVELFF	TGCGCCAGCAGCTTGGAGCCGGGGGTGGAGCTGTTTTTT	NA	NA	TRBV5-1	TRBJ2-2
CASSPQGAGTEAFF	TGTGCCAGCAGTCCCCAGGGGGCTGGCACTGAAGCTTTCTTT	NA	TRBD1	TRBV27	TRBJ1-1
CASSHASGMTNTEAFF	TGCGCCAGCAGCCACGCTAGCGGGATGACGAACACTGAAGCTTTCTTT	NA	NA	TRBV4-3	TRBJ1-1
CASTRDRDGSPLHF	TGTGCCAGCACCCGGGACAGGGATGGGTCACCCCTCCACTTT	NA	TRBD1	TRBV27	TRBJ1-6
CAWSPQGSEAFF	TGTGCCTGGAGTCCACAGGGTAGTGAAGCTTTCTTT	NA	NA	TRBV30	TRBJ1-1
CASSLVGSGGLEEDTQYF	TGCGCCAGCAGCTTGGTTGGTAGCGGGGGGCTTGAGGAGGATACGCAGTATTTT	NA	TRBD2	TRBV5-1	TRBJ2-3
CASSPGGKRLNTEAFF	TGTGCCAGTAGCCCTGGGGGGAAGCGATTGAACACTGAAGCTTTCTTT	NA	NA	TRBV19	TRBJ1-1
CASGFSPKARDIGNQPQHF	TGTGCTAGTGGTTTCTCCCCCAAGGCCAGGGACATCGGCAATCAGCCCCAGCATTTT	NA	NA	TRBV12-5	TRBJ1-5
CAWSVYGDSRGDTQYF	TGTGCCTGGAGTGTATATGGTGACAGCAGGGGGGATACGCAGTATTTT	NA	TRBD1	TRBV30	TRBJ2-3
CASSYRGGHEQFF	TGTGCCAGCAGTTACCGGGGGGGTCATGAGCAGTTCTTC	few	TRBD2	TRBV6-6	TRBJ2-1
CASTEGGSSGANVLTF	TGTGCCAGCACCGAGGGCGGCAGCTCTGGGGCCAACGTCCTGACTTTC	once	NA	TRBV6-6	TRBJ2-6
CASSPGQGGAYGYTF	TGTGCCAGCAGCCCGGGACAGGGGGGGGCGTATGGCTACACCTTC	NA	TRBD1	TRBV2	TRBJ1-2
CARGGGRVGEKLFF	TGCGCCAGGGGAGGAGGCAGGGTAGGAGAAAAACTGTTTTTT	once	NA	TRBV10-1	TRBJ1-4
CSVETDSNQPQHF	TGCAGCGTTGAGACAGATAGCAATCAGCCCCAGCATTTT	NA	NA	TRBV29-1	TRBJ1-5
CASSVVSTDTQYF	TGTGCCAGCAGCGTAGTAAGCACAGATACGCAGTATTTT	NA	NA	TRBV9	TRBJ2-3